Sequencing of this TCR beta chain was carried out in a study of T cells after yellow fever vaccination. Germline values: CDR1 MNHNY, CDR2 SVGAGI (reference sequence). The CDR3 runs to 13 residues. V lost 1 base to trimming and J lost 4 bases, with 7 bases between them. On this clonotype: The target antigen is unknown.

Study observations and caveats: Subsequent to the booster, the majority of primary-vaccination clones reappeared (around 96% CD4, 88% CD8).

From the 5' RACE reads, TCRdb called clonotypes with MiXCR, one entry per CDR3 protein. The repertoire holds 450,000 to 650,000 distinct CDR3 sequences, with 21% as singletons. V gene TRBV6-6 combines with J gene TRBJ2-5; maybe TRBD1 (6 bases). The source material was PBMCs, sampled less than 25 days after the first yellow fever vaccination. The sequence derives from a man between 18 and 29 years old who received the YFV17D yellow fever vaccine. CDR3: CASSYFRGETQYF. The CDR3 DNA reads TGTGCCAGCAGTTACTTCAGGGGAGAGACCCAGTACTTC.